This TCR beta chain was found in a study of blood T cell repertoires in COVID-19 (TCRdb year 2020). Concerning the study at large: Collaborator samples came from the United States, Italy and Spain and covered acute and convalescent phases of COVID-19. The samples were drawn from the first 160 participants of the ongoing ImmuneRACE study and from 1,254 subjects provided by 6 global collaborators. Deeply sampled blood TCRbeta repertoires from subjects exposed to, actively infected with, or recovered from COVID-19 were included in the dataset. Where HLA class I and class II types were available, the types were taken from metadata supplied by the sample provider, not from assay-based typing. Nearly every sample came with metadata listing a de-identified subject ID, COVID-19 status, age in years and sex. The material from the prospective study consisted of cDNA or gDNA derived from T cells, B-cell-depleted T cells, or PBMCs. The repertoires were made available in a free public database intended to serve as a resource for research on the immune response to SARS-CoV-2.

Notes on this clone: It lacks a known antigen. Base-call qualities are not available, and no considerably larger clone is one nucleotide away.

Participants in the prospective study were aged about 18 to 100 years, lived in under 30 United States geographic areas, and enrolled through a virtual design. Cohort assignment in the prospective study relied on participant-reported clinical history from a screening survey and a study questionnaire. Recovered participants in ImmuneRACE Cohort 3 were defined by two consecutive negative NP/OP PCR tests, clearance by a healthcare professional, or resolution of symptoms. Mobile phlebotomists in the prospective study collected whole blood, serum and a nasopharyngeal or oropharyngeal swab from every participant. Additional blood draws and questionnaires over an approximately two-month period could optionally be provided by prospective study participants. Before DNA extraction, prospective study blood samples were shipped either frozen or at room temperature. What the research found in general, with its limitations: How much clinical and demographic metadata was included differed by source and by participant, and the metadata was provided uncurated.

TCRbeta CDR3 regions were amplified from genomic DNA by means of the immunoSEQ Assay, a bias-controlled multiplex PCR. Per the source publication's procedure: The number of nucleated cells in each sample was estimated from the amplification of reference gene primers within the assay. To quantify the absolute abundance of each unique TCRbeta CDR3 rearrangement, sequence reads were collapsed and filtered. For each sample, productive Simpson clonality was calculated by taking the square root of Simpson's diversity index across productive rearrangements. TCRdb re-hosts the immuneACCESS table, in-frame sequences only. Its copies lack some clones; in the studies checked, an unresolved V gene accounts for under half of them, and the cause for the rest is not known. The D gene and trimming were derived from the DNA, and the V and J assignments and clone size from that table. Counted in this sample were nearly 400,000 clones; roughly nine tenths of them appeared once. The leading ten clones occupy around 1.7% of the sample.

The sequenced sample consisted of PBMCs or T cells enriched from blood (not recorded which). This sequence originates from a young woman who had recovered from COVID-19.

Here is the DNA: TGCAGTGCTAGTTTTACGATGGGGGGGGATCATGGCTACACCTTC. Translated, this gives CSASFTMGGDHGYTF. The rearrangement joined TRBV20-1 to TRBJ1-2; a tentative D match to TRBD1 spans 5 bases. The cysteine opens and the phenylalanine closes a CDR3 of 15 amino acids. The kept DNA is CDR3 alone, 45 bases in frame from the first base. The junction shows trimming of 3 bases on V and 6 bases on J, plus 20 bases between the germline ends. For CDR1 and CDR2, the germline V gene (reference sequence) lists DFQATT and SNEGSKA.